A selection of T cell receptor beta chains follows, all from one sample in a study of PD-1 blockade in classical Hodgkin lymphoma. The protocol was immunoSEQ multiplex PCR, while the TCRdb copy is restricted to in-frame clones and leaves out a portion. The sample lists 25,000 to 35,000 clones, around 84% occurring once. The sample was CD4+ T cells from blood, taken before the fourth cycle of nivolumab. These receptors were taken from a human donor with classical Hodgkin lymphoma. Both conserved end residues are part of each CDR3. Each record gives: clone size, D gene, V gene, J gene, CDR3 DNA, CDR3 protein. D genes are given only for firm matches. Clone size, where shown, is once, few, many, or a class for clones that have expanded.

>.|.|TRBV4-3|TRBJ1-2
TGCGCCAGCAGCCGGAGGGTTTCGGGGAAAGAGAATGGCTACACCTTC
CASSRRVSGKENGYTF
>.|.|TRBV29-1|TRBJ2-4
TGCAGCGTTGGGGAGAACATTCAGTACTTC
CSVGENIQYF
>few|TRBD1|TRBV6-6|TRBJ1-1
TGTGCCAGCAGACCGGGACAGGGAAGGAACACTGAAGCTTTCTTT
CASRPGQGRNTEAFF
>.|.|TRBV19|TRBJ2-7
TGTGCCAGTAGTATGCGGGCAGGGGCCTACGAGCAGTACTTC
CASSMRAGAYEQYF
>.|TRBD1|TRBV5-6|TRBJ2-3
TGTGCCAGCAGCTTGGGCAGGGGGCCAGATACGCAGTATTTT
CASSLGRGPDTQYF
>.|.|TRBV19|TRBJ2-3
TGTGCCAGTAGAGACGGAGGTAGAGATACGCAGTATTTT
CASRDGGRDTQYF
>few|.|TRBV5-6|TRBJ1-6
TGTGCCAGCAGTTTTGGGCCAAGCCCCGGTAATTCACCCCTCCACTTT
CASSFGPSPGNSPLHF
>.|TRBD2|TRBV5-1|TRBJ2-7
TGCGCCAGCAGCTTGTCTAGCGGGGGGCCCACGGTCATATTCCAGCAGTACTTC
CASSLSSGGPTVIFQQYF
>.|.|TRBV5-1|TRBJ2-3
TGCGCCAGCAGCTTTGATCGGCCAGATACGCAGTATTTT
CASSFDRPDTQYF
>.|TRBD1|TRBV19|TRBJ1-5
TGTGCCAGTAGTTCCGGGACAGCGGGTAAATATAATCAGCCCCAGCATTTT
CASSSGTAGKYNQPQHF
>few|.|TRBV29-1|TRBJ1-2
TGCAGCGTTCGAAGCCGGGACGCCGAGGGTGGCTACACCTTC
CSVRSRDAEGGYTF
>.|TRBD2|TRBV28|TRBJ2-7
TGTGCCAGCAGTTTATGGAGGGCGGGGGGGAACTACGAGCAGTACTTC
CASSLWRAGGNYEQYF
>.|.|TRBV4-2|TRBJ2-2
TGTGCCAGCAGCCAAGATCGTGGTCCGGTGACCGGGGAGCTGTTTTTT
CASSQDRGPVTGELFF
>.|.|TRBV5-6|TRBJ1-4
TGTGCCAGCACCGGGAACCATAATGAAAAACTGTTTTTT
CASTGNHNEKLFF
>once|.|TRBV5-1|TRBJ2-7
TGCGCCAGCAGCTTGGACAGGACCCACTACGAGCAGTACTTC
CASSLDRTHYEQYF
>.|.|TRBV6-1|TRBJ2-5
TGTGCCAGCAGTAATAGACAGGTCCAAGAGACCCAGTACTTC
CASSNRQVQETQYF
>.|.|TRBV30|TRBJ2-5
TGTGCCTGGAGTGTTCGAGAGACCCAGTACTTC
CAWSVRETQYF
>.|.|TRBV7-2|TRBJ2-3
TGTGCCAGCAGTTTATCGAACCGGGGCCTTCTTCCCAGCACAGATACGCAGTATTTT
CASSLSNRGLLPSTDTQYF
>.|TRBD2|TRBV2|TRBJ2-5
TGTGCCAGCAAAGGTGACGCGGGGGGTTATGAGACCCAGTACTTC
CASKGDAGGYETQYF
>.|TRBD1|TRBV5-6|TRBJ1-2
TGTGCCAGCAGCCGAAGGACAGGACCAACAGGTTATGGCTACACCTTC
CASSRRTGPTGYGYTF
>.|.|TRBV19|TRBJ2-3
TGTGCCAGTGGGCCGGGGGGCACAGATACGCAGTATTTT
CASGPGGTDTQYF
>.|.|TRBV19|TRBJ2-3
TGTGCCAGTAGTATAGGTTTGCCAGATACGCAGTATTTT
CASSIGLPDTQYF
>.|.|TRBV19|TRBJ2-4
TGTGCCAGCCTACAGGGTCCAGCCAAAAACATTCAGTACTTC
CASLQGPAKNIQYF
>once|.|TRBV7-3|TRBJ2-1
TGTGCCAGCAGCTTAAATCCGGGGGGCTATCCCTACAATGAGCAGTTCTTC
CASSLNPGGYPYNEQFF
>.|.|TRBV5-4|TRBJ2-3
TGTGCCAGCAGCTTCACCGGGTCGGCAGATACGCAGTATTTT
CASSFTGSADTQYF
>.|.|TRBV6-1|TRBJ2-3
TGTGCCAGCACGTCAAACGCGGTAGATACGCAGTATTTT
CASTSNAVDTQYF
>few|.|TRBV4-1|TRBJ1-4
TGCGCCAGCAGCCAAGGGGACCCCTTGGCAACTAATGAAAAACTGTTTTTT
CASSQGDPLATNEKLFF